What follows is one TCR beta chain and its context. V was cut by 2 bases and J by 0 bases, with 8 bases left in between. CDR1 SEHNR and CDR2 FQNEAQ come from the germline V gene (reference sequence). The CDR3 runs to 15 residues. This sample was taken from a study of T cells after somatic rescue of genetic block. This table comes from immunoSEQ multiplex PCR, and its TCRdb copy is limited to in-frame clones, with some not included. The sample carries around 64,000 clones, roughly nine tenths recorded once. This clonotype was obtained from a man aged 40-55 years. Sequencing was carried out using peripheral blood mononuclear cells (PBMCs). V and J are TRBV7-9 and TRBJ2-1, with TRBD1 as a possible D gene (6 bases). As DNA, the CDR3 is TGTGCCAGCAGCTTACAGGGGAACTCCTACAATGAGCAGTTCTTC. This codes for CASSLQGNSYNEQFF.